This T cell receptor beta chain was obtained from a study of CD8+ T cells in alopecia areata. Sorting used CD4, CD8alpha, NKG2D, NKG2ACE and other markers on pooled cutaneous lymph node cells. CDR3 length: 14 residues. Germline V gene sequence: CDR1 GKSSPN, CDR2 SITVG. V was shortened by 3 bases and J by 0 bases, with 8 bases between the two germline ends. This clone was seen a few times. Here the gene names and germline are mouse. The sequenced fragment ends 4 residues before the CDR3 boundary, so the rest is inferred from the germline J gene. Extraction and reverse transcription of RNA yielded cDNA as the sequencing template. Only in-frame clones appear in the TCRdb table, and some are missing; sequencing was by immunoSEQ multiplex PCR. In total the sample includes about 270,000 clones, none of them seen once.

The origin of this receptor is a C3H/HeJ mouse with alopecia areata. The mouse strain carries the MHC haplotype H2-k. Sequencing input: CD4+ T cells sorted from a lymph node. The chain recombines TRBV31 with TRBJ2-2; D ambiguous. The sequenced CDR3 bases are TGTGCCTGGAGCCAATCAACAAACACCGGG. This codes for CAWSQSTNTG. The full CDR3 protein is CAWSQSTNTGQLYF.